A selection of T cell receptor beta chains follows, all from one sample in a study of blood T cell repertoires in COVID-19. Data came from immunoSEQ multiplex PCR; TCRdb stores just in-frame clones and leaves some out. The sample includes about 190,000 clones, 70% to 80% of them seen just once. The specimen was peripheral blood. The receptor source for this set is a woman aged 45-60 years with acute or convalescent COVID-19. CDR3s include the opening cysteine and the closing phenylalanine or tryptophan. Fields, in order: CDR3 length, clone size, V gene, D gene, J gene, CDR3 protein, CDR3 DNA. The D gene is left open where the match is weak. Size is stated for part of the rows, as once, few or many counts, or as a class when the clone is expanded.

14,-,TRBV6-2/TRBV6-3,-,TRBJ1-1,CASSHGGVNTEAFF,TGTGCCAGCAGCCACGGGGGGGTGAACACTGAAGCTTTCTTT
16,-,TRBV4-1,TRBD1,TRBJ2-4,CASSHFSQGAGDIQYF,TGCGCCAGCAGCCACTTTTCACAGGGGGCGGGGGACATTCAGTACTTC
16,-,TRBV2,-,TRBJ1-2,CASSEREAYQVAGYTF,TGTGCCAGCAGTGAAAGGGAGGCCTACCAAGTGGCTGGCTACACCTTC
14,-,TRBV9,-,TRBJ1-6,CASRRGGYNSPLHF,TGTGCCAGCAGGCGGGGTGGTTATAATTCACCCCTCCACTTT
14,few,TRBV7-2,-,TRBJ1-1,CASSITRGRTEAFF,TGTGCCAGCAGCATCACCAGGGGCCGCACTGAAGCTTTCTTT
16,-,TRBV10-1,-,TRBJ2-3,CASRTGRTVNTDTQYF,TGCGCCAGCAGAACCGGGAGAACTGTAAACACAGATACGCAGTATTTT
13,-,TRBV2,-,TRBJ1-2,CASSVTGSYGYTF,TGTGCCAGCAGTGTAACAGGGAGCTATGGCTACACCTTC
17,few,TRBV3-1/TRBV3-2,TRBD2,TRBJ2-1,CASSPLTSGDSYNEQFF,TGTGCCAGCAGCCCTCTCACTAGCGGGGATTCCTACAATGAGCAGTTCTTC
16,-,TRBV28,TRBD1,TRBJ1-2,CASRNSGTGFNYGYTF,TGTGCCAGCAGGAACTCTGGGACAGGGTTCAACTATGGCTACACCTTC
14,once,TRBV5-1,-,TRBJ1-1,CASRQGSGNTEAFF,TGCGCCAGCAGACAGGGATCGGGGAACACTGAAGCTTTCTTT
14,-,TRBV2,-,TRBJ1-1,CASSDLLTATGAFF,TGTGCCAGCAGTGATTTGTTAACCGCGACTGGAGCTTTCTTT
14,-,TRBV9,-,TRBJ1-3,CASSVGGTGNTIYF,TGTGCCAGCAGCGTAGGAGGAACCGGAAACACCATATATTTT
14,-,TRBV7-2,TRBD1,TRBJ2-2,CASSPGQGTGELFF,TGTGCCAGCAGCCCAGGACAGGGTACCGGGGAGCTGTTTTTT
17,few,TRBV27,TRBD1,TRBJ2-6,CASSGTGSRSGANVLTF,TGTGCCAGCAGTGGGACAGGGAGTCGTTCTGGGGCCAACGTCCTGACTTTC
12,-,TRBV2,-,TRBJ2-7,CASTRDYDEQYF,TGTGCCAGCACCAGGGATTACGACGAGCAGTACTTC
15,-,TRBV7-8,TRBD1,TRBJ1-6,CASSFIDRGNSPLHF,TGTGCCAGCAGCTTTATTGACAGGGGGAATTCACCCCTCCACTTT
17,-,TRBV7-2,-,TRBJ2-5,CASSPRLGASDRETQYF,TGTGCCAGCAGCCCACGTCTTGGGGCGTCGGACAGAGAGACCCAGTACTTC
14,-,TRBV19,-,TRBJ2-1,CASRPPLVDNEQFF,TGTGCCAGTAGGCCTCCCCTAGTGGACAATGAGCAGTTCTTC
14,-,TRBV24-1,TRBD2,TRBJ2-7,CATSDSGPSGGTYF,TGTGCCACCAGTGATTCTGGTCCTAGCGGGGGCACGTACTTC
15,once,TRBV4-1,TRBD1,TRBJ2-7,CASSQEHRGPNEQYF,TGCGCCAGCAGCCAAGAGCACAGGGGGCCGAACGAGCAGTACTTC
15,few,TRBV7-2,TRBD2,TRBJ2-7,CASSRRTSVFYEQYF,TGTGCCAGCAGCCGTCGGACTAGCGTTTTCTACGAGCAGTACTTC
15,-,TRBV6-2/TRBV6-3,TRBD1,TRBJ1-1,CASSSQGGVNTEAFF,TGTGCCAGCAGTTCCCAAGGGGGCGTGAACACTGAAGCTTTCTTT
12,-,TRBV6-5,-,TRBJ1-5,CASKGRSSSQHF,TGTGCCAGCAAGGGGAGGTCAAGCTCGCAGCATTTT
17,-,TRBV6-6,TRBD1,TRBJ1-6,CASSQIPGGGWNSPLHF,TGTGCCAGCAGTCAGATACCAGGGGGCGGGTGGAATTCACCCCTCCACTTT
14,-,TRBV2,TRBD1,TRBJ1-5,CASRGTVSNQPQHF,TGTGCCAGCAGGGGGACAGTTAGCAATCAGCCCCAGCATTTT
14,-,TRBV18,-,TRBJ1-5,CASSPQGWGQPQHF,TGTGCCAGCTCACCCCAGGGGTGGGGGCAGCCCCAGCATTTT
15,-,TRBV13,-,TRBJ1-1,CASSLGARSEAEAFF,TGTGCCAGCAGCTTGGGTGCTAGGTCGGAGGCTGAAGCTTTCTTT
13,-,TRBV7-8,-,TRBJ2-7,CASSSNRIGEQYF,TGTGCCAGCAGCTCAAACAGGATTGGCGAGCAGTACTTC
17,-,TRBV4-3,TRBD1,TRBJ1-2,CASSQDYRTGGYYGYTF,TGCGCCAGCAGCCAAGACTACCGGACAGGGGGGTACTATGGCTACACCTTC
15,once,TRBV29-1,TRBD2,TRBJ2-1,CSVEFLAGGGNEQFF,TGCAGCGTTGAGTTCTTAGCGGGAGGAGGGAATGAGCAGTTCTTC
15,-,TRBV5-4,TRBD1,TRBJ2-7,CASSRGQGIAYEQYF,TGTGCCAGCAGCCGGGGACAGGGAATCGCCTACGAGCAGTACTTC
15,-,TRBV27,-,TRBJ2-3,CASSSEERPTDTQYF,TGTGCCAGCAGCTCTGAGGAGCGGCCCACAGATACGCAGTATTTT
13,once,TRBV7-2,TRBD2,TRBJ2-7,CAIPAGGSYEQYF,TGTGCCATCCCAGCGGGGGGATCCTACGAGCAGTACTTC
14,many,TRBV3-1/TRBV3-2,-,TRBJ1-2,CASSLGTSNYGYTF,TGTGCCAGCAGCCTCGGGACATCAAACTATGGCTACACCTTC
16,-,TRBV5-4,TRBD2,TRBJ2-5,CASSLGGLAGKETQYF,TGTGCCAGCAGCTTGGGGGGACTAGCGGGGAAAGAGACCCAGTACTTC
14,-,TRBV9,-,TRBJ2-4,CASSVTPSVSPSYF,TGTGCCAGCAGCGTCACCCCCTCGGTGTCCCCATCTTACTTC
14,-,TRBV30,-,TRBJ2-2,CAWTRQTNTGELFF,TGTGCCTGGACCCGACAAACGAACACCGGGGAGCTGTTTTTT
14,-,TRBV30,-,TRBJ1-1,CAWSVWTTNTEAFF,TGTGCCTGGAGTGTGTGGACAACGAACACTGAAGCTTTCTTT
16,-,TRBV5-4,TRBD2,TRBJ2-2,CASSLASGGNTGELFF,TGTGCCAGCAGCTTGGCTAGCGGGGGGAACACCGGGGAGCTGTTTTTT
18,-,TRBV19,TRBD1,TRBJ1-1,CASSSDRRQGKGDTEAFF,TGTGCCAGTAGTTCGGACCGGCGACAGGGAAAGGGGGACACTGAAGCTTTCTTT
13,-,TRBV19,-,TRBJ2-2,CASRQGRAGELFF,TGTGCCAGTAGACAGGGTCGGGCCGGGGAGCTGTTTTTT
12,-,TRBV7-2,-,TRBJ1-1,CASSREQGAAFF,TGTGCCAGCAGCCGAGAGCAGGGTGCAGCTTTCTTT
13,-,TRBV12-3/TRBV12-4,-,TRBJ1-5,CASSPISNQPQHF,TGTGCCAGCAGTCCCATTAGCAATCAGCCCCAGCATTTT
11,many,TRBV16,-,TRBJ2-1,CASSHGGEQFF,TGTGCCAGCAGCCACGGAGGTGAGCAGTTCTTC
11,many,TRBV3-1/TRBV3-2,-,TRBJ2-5,CASSQGTGWYF,TGTGCCAGCAGCCAAGGCACAGGTTGGTACTTC